These 24 T cell receptor beta chains share one sample of origin, sequenced in a study of blood T cell repertoires in COVID-19. Here immunoSEQ multiplex PCR was the method, and the copy in TCRdb shows in-frame clones only, minus some. The sample lists about 91,000 clones, roughly 87% seen once, with 3.5% to 5.5% in the top ten. The sample was peripheral blood. These receptors all stem from a man between 65 and 85 years old with acute or convalescent COVID-19.

The CDR3 sequence: CASSENGIGDGYTF. CDR3 sequence (DNA): TGTGCCAGCAGTGAAAATGGGATAGGGGATGGCTACACCTTC. The rearrangement joins TRBV2 to TRBJ1-2, with D perhaps matching TRBD1 (5 bases). The CDR3 sequence is 14 residues long. V gave up 2 bases and J gave up 6 bases, with 13 bases separating them. CDR1 and CDR2 from the germline V gene are SNHLY and FYNNEI.

This chain uses TRBV19 with TRBJ2-5; TRBD2 matches 13 bases. From germline, CDR1 is LNHDA and CDR2 SQIVND (reference sequence). The junction had 5 bases not matched to a gene; V was cut back by 6 bases and J by 4 bases. The CDR3 sequence is 15 residues long. Here the CDR3 DNA reads TGTGCCAGTAGCCCAACTAGCGGGGGGGGAGAGACCCAGTACTTC. Protein: CASSPTSGGGETQYF.

The genes are TRBV7-6 and TRBJ2-1; 10 nucleotides match TRBD1. CDR3 length equals 16 residues. Germline-derived CDR1 and CDR2 are SGHVS and FNYEAQ. J lost 4 bases, V lost 0 bases, and 3 bases had no gene match. The CDR3 DNA reads as TGTGCCAGCAGCTTAGCGACAGGGGGCGATTACAATGAGCAGTTCTTC. It encodes CASSLATGGDYNEQFF.

V and J are TRBV6-5 and TRBJ1-6, with TRBD1 as a possible D gene (6 bases). CDR1 is MNHEY, CDR2 SVGAGI, per germline. This CDR3 is 14 amino acids long. Trimming shortened V by 7 bases and J by 8 bases, and 15 bases separated the two germline ends. This chain's CDR3 is CASTWSRGYSPLHF. Written as DNA, the CDR3 is TGTGCCAGCACCTGGTCCAGGGGTTATTCACCCCTCCACTTT.

This chain joins TRBV30 and TRBJ2-7, with D perhaps TRBD1 (6 bases). The CDR3 loop spans 11 amino acids. Germline V gene lookup returns CDR1 GTSNPN and CDR2 SVGIG (reference sequence). V lost 8 bases, J lost 5 bases, and 13 bases lay in between. The CDR3 here is CARVQGHEQYF. The CDR3, as DNA: TGTGCCCGGGTACAGGGCCACGAGCAGTACTTC. The whole variable domain, remainder taken from reference TRBV30 and TRBJ2-7, is SQTIHQWPATLVQPVGSPLSLECTVEGTSNPNLYWYRQAAGRGLQLLFYSVGIGQISSEVPQNLSASRPQDRQFILSSKKLLLSDSGFYLCARVQGHEQYFGPGTRLTVT.

The chain joins TRBV6-5 to TRBJ1-5; D call uncertain. The germline CDR1 and CDR2 sequences are MNHEY and SVGAGI. V lost 9 bases and J 0 bases, leaving 12 bases between the germline ends. The CDR3 is 14 amino acids. CDR3 bases: TGTGCCAGTAAGTCAGCGAATAGCAATCAGCCCCAGCATTTT. This encodes CASKSANSNQPQHF.

The rearrangement links TRBV25-1 to TRBJ2-3, with D hard to call. The CDR3 spans 15 residues. CDR1 and CDR2 (germline): MGHDK, SYGVNS. V lost 4 bases, J lost 2 bases, and 13 bases lay in between. The CDR3 DNA is TGTGCCAGCAGTGGATCATACGGAGCCACAGATACGCAGTATTTT. Translating it yields CASSGSYGATDTQYF. Complete variable domain (other parts from reference TRBV25-1 and TRBJ2-3): EADIYQTPRYLVIGTGKKITLECSQTMGHDKMYWYQQDPGMELHLIHYSYGVNSTEKGDLSSESTVSRIRTEHFPLTLESARPSHTSQYLCASSGSYGATDTQYFGPGTRLTVL.

The V call is TRBV5-1, the J call TRBJ1-6; 7 positions agree with TRBD1. V was clipped by 7 bases and J by 7 bases; unmatched bases: 8. The CDR3 length is 14 residues. The germline gives CDR1 SGHRS, CDR2 YFSETQ. This CDR3 reads CASGPTGTNSPLHF. The CDR3 DNA reads TGCGCCAGCGGACCGACAGGGACCAATTCACCCCTCCACTTT.

V usage is TRBV2 and J usage is TRBJ1-4, with D hard to call. V lost 0 bases, J lost 7 bases, and 12 bases lay in between. Germline CDR1 reads SNHLY; CDR2 reads FYNNEI. CDR3 length: 15 residues. In DNA form, the CDR3 reads TGTGCCAGCAGTGAAGCGCGGGGAGTCGGTGAAAAACTGTTTTTT. Translated: CASSEARGVGEKLFF.

This chain connects TRBV7-9 to TRBJ1-1; maybe TRBD1 (6 bases). Germline CDR1 SEHNR, CDR2 FQNEAQ (reference sequence). The ends were cut back, 5 bases at V and 8 bases at J, with 15 bases in the middle. The length of the CDR3 is 13 residues. The CDR3 bases are TGTGCCAGCAGCCCCACAGGGATGAGGGAAGCTTTCTTT. Its protein is CASSPTGMREAFF.

The chain couples TRBV19 to TRBJ2-2; 10 bases agree with TRBD1. V shed 7 bases, J shed 5 bases, and the junction held 10 bases outside the gene matches. Germline CDR1 and CDR2: LNHDA and SQIVND (reference sequence). The CDR3 has 16 amino acids. The CDR3 loop reads CASMGGTGVWTGELFF. CDR3 sequence (DNA): TGTGCCAGTATGGGGGGGACAGGGGTTTGGACCGGGGAGCTGTTTTTT.

This chain uses TRBV6-6 with TRBJ1-2; 9 bases are a match to TRBD1. In germline, CDR1 is MNHNY, CDR2 SVGAGI (reference sequence). This CDR3 region has 15 residues. Trimming took 7 bases from V and 5 from J; bases not matched to a gene: 11. CDR3 region: CASTQEQGAWYGYTF. The CDR3 DNA follows: TGTGCCAGCACCCAAGAACAGGGGGCTTGGTATGGCTACACCTTC.

The rearrangement uses TRBV12-3 or TRBV12-4 and TRBJ1-4; no clear D. This CDR3 has 12 residues. The V end was cut by 2 bases, the J end by 7 bases, with 5 bases between. CDR3 sequence: CASSLSGEKLFF. CDR3 nucleotides: TGTGCCAGCAGTTTATCGGGTGAAAAACTGTTTTTT.

V is TRBV19 and J is TRBJ2-7; maybe TRBD1 (6 bases). The ends were cut back, 6 bases at V and 5 bases at J, with 17 bases in the middle. The CDR3 consists of 14 residues. Germline V CDR1 and CDR2: LNHDA, SQIVND (reference sequence). The CDR3 nucleotides are TGTGCCAGTAGCCCCTTACAGGGTACCAACGAGCAGTACTTC. Amino acids: CASSPLQGTNEQYF.

The chain couples TRBV5-6 to TRBJ2-2; possibly TRBD1 for D (5 bases). The germline V and J ends were trimmed by 5 bases and 6 bases, with 11 bases remaining between them. The V gene's germline CDR1 is SGHDT and CDR2 YYEEEE. This CDR3 region has 13 residues. CDR3 sequence reads: CASSKTVPGELFF. CDR3 DNA sequence: TGTGCCAGCAGTAAGACAGTACCCGGGGAGCTGTTTTTT.

In its sample, this clone was seen once. The chain carries TRBV5-6 and TRBJ1-1, with TRBD1 as a possible D gene (5 bases). Germline CDR1 is SGHDT and CDR2 is YYEEEE. The CDR3 runs to 14 residues. With 1 base removed from V and 5 bases from J, the gap between germline ends came to 12 bases. CDR3 in amino acids: CASSLTGFLTEAFF. The CDR3 nucleotides are TGTGCCAGCAGCTTGACAGGTTTTCTTACTGAAGCTTTCTTT.

The chain carries TRBV10-3 and TRBJ1-1, with D maybe TRBD1 (5 bases). Germline V gene data show CDR1 as ENHRY and CDR2 as SYGVKD. This CDR3 region has 15 residues. V was cut by 3 bases and J by 0 bases, with 11 bases left in between. The chain's CDR3 is CAISENAGMNTEAFF. The CDR3 bases are TGTGCCATCAGTGAAAATGCAGGGATGAACACTGAAGCTTTCTTT.

The chain joins TRBV5-4 to TRBJ1-6; 9 positions agree with TRBD1. With V trimmed by 0 bases and J by 8 bases, 3 bases remained unmatched. The CDR3 extends over 15 amino acids. Germline V gives CDR1 SGHNT, CDR2 YYREEE (reference sequence). Written as DNA, the CDR3 is TGTGCCAGCAGCTTGGTCGGACAGGGGTATTCACCCCTCCACTTT. This codes for CASSLVGQGYSPLHF.

Concerning this clone: A read error may produce the germline difference seen at one junction end. The rearrangement joins TRBV6-1 to TRBJ2-7; 8 nucleotides align to TRBD1. Germline CDR1 reads MNHNS; CDR2 reads SASEGT. The CDR3 is made up of 12 amino acids. The CDR3 DNA is TGTGCCAGCAGTGAAGCCTGGACAGGGACAACATTC. This codes for CASSEAWTGTTF.

J is TRBJ1-3 and V is TRBV6-5; no definite D call. V lost 5 bases, J lost 0 bases, and 11 bases lay in between. The CDR3 is made up of 15 amino acids. Germline loops: CDR1 MNHEY, CDR2 SVGAGI. In DNA, the CDR3 is TGTGCCAGCAGTATGGGCGGGAGCTCTGGAAACACCATATATTTT. It is translated as CASSMGGSSGNTIYF.

The chain couples TRBV5-1 to TRBJ1-1; 9 bases match TRBD1. The J segment lost 5 bases and the V segment lost 3 bases, leaving 8 bases of the junction unmatched. From germline, CDR1 is SGHRS and CDR2 YFSETQ. The CDR3 is made up of 15 amino acids. The CDR3 reads CASSSWTGERTEAFF. DNA of the CDR3: TGCGCCAGCAGCTCATGGACAGGGGAGAGGACTGAAGCTTTCTTT.

The rearrangement joins TRBV2 to TRBJ2-5; D remains ambiguous. Deletions cut 6 bases from V and 1 base from J, with 9 bases between. The CDR3 runs to 13 residues. The germline gives CDR1 SNHLY, CDR2 FYNNEI. The CDR3 region is CASRTDSQETQYF. The CDR3, as DNA: TGTGCCAGCAGAACAGATTCCCAAGAGACCCAGTACTTC. Together with reference TRBV2 and TRBJ2-5, the CDR3 gives the full variable domain: EPEVTQTPSHQVTQMGQEVILRCVPISNHLYFYWYRQILGQKVEFLVSFYNNEISEKSEIFDDQFSVERPDGSNFTLKIRSTKLEDSAMYFCASRTDSQETQYFGPGTRLLVL.

The chain uses TRBV12-3 or TRBV12-4 and TRBJ1-1; D ambiguous. Trimming removed 7 bases from V and 3 bases from J, with 12 bases in between. There are 13 residues in the CDR3. The CDR3 region is CASKFESDTEAFF. CDR3 DNA sequence: TGTGCCAGCAAGTTTGAATCGGACACTGAAGCTTTCTTT.

This clone was detected once. The rearrangement uses TRBV12-3 or TRBV12-4 and TRBJ1-1, with D maybe TRBD1 (5 bases). CDR3 length: 13 residues. V was trimmed by 2 bases and J by 6 bases, leaving 10 bases between them. The CDR3 here is CASSLTDSSEAFF. DNA of the CDR3: TGTGCCAGCAGTTTAACCGACAGTTCTGAAGCTTTCTTT.